This passage covers 6 T cell receptor beta chains from one sample sequenced in a study of tumor and adjacent non-tumor tissue in lung cancer. No cell sorting was done before RNA was extracted from the tissue. Distant lung tissue was collected more than 3 cm away from the tumor edge. The library came from three nested PCR rounds adapted from ARM-PCR protocols. Via MiXCR, TCRdb re-called the multiplex PCR reads, giving one row per CDR3 protein. The sample records 40,000 to 45,000 distinct CDR3 sequences, approximately 59% being singletons. The sequenced material came from distant non-tumor lung tissue. Receptors originate from a woman aged 40 to 50 with non-small cell lung cancer.

This clonotype was detected ten times or more. The CDR3 is CASSRTEGYEQYF. CDR3 coding DNA: TGTGCCAGCAGCAGGACGGAGGGCTACGAGCAGTACTTC. The V and J genes are TRBV6-5 and TRBJ2-7, with D tentatively TRBD2 (6 bases). Germline V gene sequence: CDR1 MNHEY, CDR2 SVGAGI. The V and J ends lost 6 bases and 3 bases respectively, with 12 bases between them. This CDR3 is built from 13 residues.

The chain is built from TRBV7-9 and TRBJ2-5; possibly TRBD1 for D (6 bases). V lost 9 bases, J lost 6 bases, and 14 bases lay in between. Looked up from germline, CDR1 is SEHNR and CDR2 is FQNEAQ (reference sequence). The CDR3 length is 12 residues. CDR3 sequence reads: CASTHREKTQYF. CDR3 nucleotide sequence: TGTGCCAGTACCCACAGGGAAAAGACCCAGTACTTC.

This clonotype was found once. Being one base from a much bigger clone, this may be a read error. The chain recombines TRBV7-2 with TRBJ2-3, with D hard to call. The J call may be wrong; the DNA end is better matched by TRBJ1-5. This CDR3 spans 13 amino acids. CDR1 and CDR2 from the germline V gene are SGHTA and FQGNSA. CDR3 region: CASLRTNTNTQHF. The CDR3 nucleotides are TGTGCCAGCCTTAGGACTAATACAAATACGCAGCATTTT.

Concerning this clonotype itself: At one end the junction does not follow the germline gene, possibly because of a read error. This chain uses TRBV6-6 with TRBJ1-1, with 7 nucleotides matching TRBD1. The germline CDR1 and CDR2 sequences are MNHNY and SVGAGI (reference sequence). This CDR3 comprises 14 residues. CDR3 residues: CVSRGTQTDTEAFF. CDR3 coding DNA: TGTGTCAGCAGGGGGACTCAGACGGACACTGAAGCTTTCTTT.

Comments on this clonotype: The junction and the germline gene differ at one end; a read error may be behind it. This chain's CDR3 is CAISDEGRGKKLFF. CDR3 nucleotides: TGTGCCATCAGTGACGAGGGAAGAGGTAAAAAACTGTTCTTT. The chain carries TRBV10-3 and TRBJ1-4, with D unclear. CDR3 length equals 14 residues. Per germline, CDR1 ENHRY and CDR2 SYGVKD.

This chain links TRBV11-2 with TRBJ1-3; D remains ambiguous. With 7 bases removed from V and 7 bases from J, the gap between germline ends came to 14 bases. The CDR3 has 13 amino acids. Germline lookup yields CDR1 SGHAT and CDR2 FQNNGV. In DNA, the CDR3 is TGTGCCAGCACTCGAGCCTCCGGGAACACCATATATTTT. Translating it yields CASTRASGNTIYF.